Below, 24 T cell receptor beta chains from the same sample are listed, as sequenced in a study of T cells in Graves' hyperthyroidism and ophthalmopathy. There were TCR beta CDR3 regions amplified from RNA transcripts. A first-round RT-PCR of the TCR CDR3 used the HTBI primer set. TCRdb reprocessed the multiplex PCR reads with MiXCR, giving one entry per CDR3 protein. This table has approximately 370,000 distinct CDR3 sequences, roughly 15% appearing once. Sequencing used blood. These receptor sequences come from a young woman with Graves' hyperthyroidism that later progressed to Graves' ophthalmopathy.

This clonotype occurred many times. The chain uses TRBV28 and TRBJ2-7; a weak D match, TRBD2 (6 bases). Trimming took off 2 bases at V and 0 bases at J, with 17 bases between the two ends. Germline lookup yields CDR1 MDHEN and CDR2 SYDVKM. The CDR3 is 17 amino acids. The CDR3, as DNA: TGTGCCAGCAGTTTACACACGGGGGTCGAGATCTCCTACGAGCAGTACTTC. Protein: CASSLHTGVEISYEQYF.

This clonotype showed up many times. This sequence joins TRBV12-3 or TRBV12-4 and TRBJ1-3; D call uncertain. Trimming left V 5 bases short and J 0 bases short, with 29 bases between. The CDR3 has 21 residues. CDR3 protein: CASSPILGSPTLYLSGNTIYF. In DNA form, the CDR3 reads TGTGCCAGCAGTCCTATCCTGGGGTCCCCGACCCTATATCTCTCTGGAAACACCATATATTTT.

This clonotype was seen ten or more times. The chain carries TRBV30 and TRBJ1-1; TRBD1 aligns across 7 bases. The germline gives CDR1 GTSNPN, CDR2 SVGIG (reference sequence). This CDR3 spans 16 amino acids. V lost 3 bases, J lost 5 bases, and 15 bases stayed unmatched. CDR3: CAWRVKFSGTATEAFF. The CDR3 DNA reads TGTGCCTGGAGAGTAAAGTTTTCCGGGACAGCTACTGAAGCTTTCTTT.

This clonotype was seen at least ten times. The CDR3 DNA reads TGTGCCAGCAGTTTAGCGCAGGGGCTTGAAGATACGCAGTATTTT. Its translation: CASSLAQGLEDTQYF. This rearrangement joins TRBV12-3 or TRBV12-4 to TRBJ2-3; D may be TRBD1 (6 bases). V was clipped by 0 bases and J by 5 bases, with 12 bases between them. This CDR3 has 15 amino acids.

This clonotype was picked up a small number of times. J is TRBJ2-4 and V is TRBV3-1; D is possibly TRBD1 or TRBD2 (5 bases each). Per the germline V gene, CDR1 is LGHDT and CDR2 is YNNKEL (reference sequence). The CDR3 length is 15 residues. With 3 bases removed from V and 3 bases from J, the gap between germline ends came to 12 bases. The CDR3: CASSQGDVRKNIQYF. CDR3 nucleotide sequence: TGTGCCAGCAGCCAGGGGGACGTACGCAAAAACATTCAGTACTTC.

The CDR3, as DNA: TGTGCCAGTAGTATAGATAAGGGAACTGAAGCTTTCTTT. This gives the protein CASSIDKGTEAFF. The genes are TRBV19 and TRBJ1-1; no clear D. In germline, CDR1 is LNHDA, CDR2 SQIVND (reference sequence). This CDR3 comprises 13 residues. V lost 0 bases, J lost 5 bases, and 7 bases lay in between.

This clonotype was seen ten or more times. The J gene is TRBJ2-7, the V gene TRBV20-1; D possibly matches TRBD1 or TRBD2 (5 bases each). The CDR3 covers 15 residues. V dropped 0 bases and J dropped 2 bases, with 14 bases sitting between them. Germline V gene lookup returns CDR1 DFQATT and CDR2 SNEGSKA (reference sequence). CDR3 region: CSARDHRDAAYEQYF. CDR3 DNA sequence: TGCAGTGCTAGAGATCACCGGGACGCAGCCTACGAGCAGTACTTC.

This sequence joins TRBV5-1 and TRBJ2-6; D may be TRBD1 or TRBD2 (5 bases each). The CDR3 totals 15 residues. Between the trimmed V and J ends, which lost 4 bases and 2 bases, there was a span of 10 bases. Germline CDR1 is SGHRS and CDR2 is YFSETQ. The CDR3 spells CASSRDVTGANVLTF. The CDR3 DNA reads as TGCGCCAGCAGCCGGGACGTAACTGGGGCCAACGTCCTGACTTTC.

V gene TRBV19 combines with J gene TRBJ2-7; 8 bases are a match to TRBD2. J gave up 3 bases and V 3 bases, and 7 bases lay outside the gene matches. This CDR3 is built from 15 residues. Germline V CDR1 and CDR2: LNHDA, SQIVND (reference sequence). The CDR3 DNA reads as TGTGCCAGTAGTATGAAAGCGGGGGACCTCTACGAGCAGTACTTC. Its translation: CASSMKAGDLYEQYF.

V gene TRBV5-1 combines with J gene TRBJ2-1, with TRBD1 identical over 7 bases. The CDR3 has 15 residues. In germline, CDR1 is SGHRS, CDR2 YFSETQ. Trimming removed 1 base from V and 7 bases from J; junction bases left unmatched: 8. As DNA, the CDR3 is TGCGCCAGCAGCTTGAACTATGGGACAGAGAATGAGCAGTTCTTC. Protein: CASSLNYGTENEQFF.

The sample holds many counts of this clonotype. In nucleotides, the CDR3 is TGTGCCATCAGTGGACTAGAGGTAAACAATGAGCAGTTCTTC. Its translation is CAISGLEVNNEQFF. This chain links TRBV10-3 with TRBJ2-1; weak D call: TRBD2 (6 bases). The CDR3 sequence is 14 residues long. V lost 4 bases and J 5 bases, leaving 12 bases between the germline ends. Germline CDR1 is ENHRY and CDR2 is SYGVKD.

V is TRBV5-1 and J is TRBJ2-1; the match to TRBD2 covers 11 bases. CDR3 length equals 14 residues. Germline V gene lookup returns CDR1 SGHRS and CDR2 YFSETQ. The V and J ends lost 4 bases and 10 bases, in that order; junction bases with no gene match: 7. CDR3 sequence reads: CASSQLAGAEEQFF. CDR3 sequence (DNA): TGCGCCAGCAGCCAACTAGCGGGGGCTGAGGAGCAGTTCTTC.

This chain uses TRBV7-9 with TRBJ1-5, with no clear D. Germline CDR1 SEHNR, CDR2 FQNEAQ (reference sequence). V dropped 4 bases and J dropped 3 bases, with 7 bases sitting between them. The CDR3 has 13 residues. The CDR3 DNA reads TGTGCCAGCAGCTCGATGACCAATCAGCCCCAGCATTTT. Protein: CASSSMTNQPQHF.

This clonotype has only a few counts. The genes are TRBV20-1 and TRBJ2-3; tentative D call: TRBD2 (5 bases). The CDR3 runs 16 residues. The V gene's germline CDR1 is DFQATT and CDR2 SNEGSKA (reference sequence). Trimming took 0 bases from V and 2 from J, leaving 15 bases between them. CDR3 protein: CSARDHGVWDTDTQYF. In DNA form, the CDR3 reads TGCAGTGCTAGAGATCACGGGGTCTGGGACACAGATACGCAGTATTTT.

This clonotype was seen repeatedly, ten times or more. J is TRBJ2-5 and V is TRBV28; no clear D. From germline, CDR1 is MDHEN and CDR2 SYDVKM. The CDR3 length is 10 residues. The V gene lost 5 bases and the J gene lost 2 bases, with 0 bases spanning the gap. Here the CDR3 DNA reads TGTGCCAGCAGTCAAGAGACCCAGTACTTC. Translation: CASSQETQYF.

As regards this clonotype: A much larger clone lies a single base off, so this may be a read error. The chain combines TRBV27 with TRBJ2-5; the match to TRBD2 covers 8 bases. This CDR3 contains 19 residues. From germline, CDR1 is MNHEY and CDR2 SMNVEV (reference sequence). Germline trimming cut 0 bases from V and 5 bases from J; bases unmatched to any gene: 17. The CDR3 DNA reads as TGTGCCAGCAGTTTATCTCGCCTCGCGGGGGGTTTGTCGGGGGAGACCCAGTACTTC. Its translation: CASSLSRLAGGLSGETQYF.

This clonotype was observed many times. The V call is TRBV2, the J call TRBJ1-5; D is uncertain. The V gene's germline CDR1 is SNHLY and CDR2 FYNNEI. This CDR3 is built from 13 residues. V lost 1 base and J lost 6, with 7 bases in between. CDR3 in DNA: TGTGCCAGCAGTGAAGATCAGCGTCAGCCCCAGCATTTT. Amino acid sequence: CASSEDQRQPQHF.

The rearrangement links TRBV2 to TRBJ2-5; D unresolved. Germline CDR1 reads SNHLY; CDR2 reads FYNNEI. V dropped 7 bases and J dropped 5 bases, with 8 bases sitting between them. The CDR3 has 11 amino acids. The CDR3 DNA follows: TGTGCCAGCAAAACCCACGAGACCCAGTACTTC. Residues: CASKTHETQYF.

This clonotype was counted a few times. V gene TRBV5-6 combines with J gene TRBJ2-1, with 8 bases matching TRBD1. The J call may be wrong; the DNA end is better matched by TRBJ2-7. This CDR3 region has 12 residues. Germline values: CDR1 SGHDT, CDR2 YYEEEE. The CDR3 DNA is TGTGCCAGCAGCCCAGGACAGGGTGAGCAGTACTTC. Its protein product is CASSPGQGEQYF.

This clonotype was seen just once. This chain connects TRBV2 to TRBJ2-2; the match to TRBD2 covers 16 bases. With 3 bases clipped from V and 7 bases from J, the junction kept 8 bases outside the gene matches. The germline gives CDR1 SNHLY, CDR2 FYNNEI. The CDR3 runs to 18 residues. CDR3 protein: CASSEPGLAGGPSGELFF. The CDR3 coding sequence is TGTGCCAGCAGTGAGCCGGGACTAGCGGGGGGGCCGAGCGGGGAGCTGTTTTTT.

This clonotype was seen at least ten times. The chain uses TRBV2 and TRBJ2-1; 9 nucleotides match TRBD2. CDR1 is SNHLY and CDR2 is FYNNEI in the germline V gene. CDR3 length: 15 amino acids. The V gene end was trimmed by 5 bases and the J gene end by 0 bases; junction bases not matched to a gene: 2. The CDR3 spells CASSTTSGSYNEQFF. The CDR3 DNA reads TGTGCCAGCAGTACGACTAGCGGCTCCTACAATGAGCAGTTCTTC.

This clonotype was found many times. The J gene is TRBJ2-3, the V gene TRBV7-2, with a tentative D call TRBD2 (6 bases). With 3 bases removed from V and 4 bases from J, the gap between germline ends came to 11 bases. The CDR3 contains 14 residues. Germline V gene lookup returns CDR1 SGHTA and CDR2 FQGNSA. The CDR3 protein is CASSLGGMADTQYF. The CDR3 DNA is TGTGCCAGCAGCTTGGGGGGTATGGCAGATACGCAGTATTTT.

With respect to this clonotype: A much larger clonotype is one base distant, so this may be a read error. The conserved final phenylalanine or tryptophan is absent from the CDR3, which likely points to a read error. The CDR3 spells CASSFFPSGGAIYNEQFY. The CDR3 nucleotides are TGTGCCAGCAGTTTCTTTCCCAGCGGGGGGGCGATCTACAATGAGCAGTTCTAC. The V gene is TRBV28, the J gene TRBJ2-1; TRBD2 aligns across 10 bases. Per germline, CDR1 MDHEN and CDR2 SYDVKM. The trim removed 3 bases at V and 3 bases at J, leaving 11 bases unmatched. The CDR3 extends over 18 amino acids.

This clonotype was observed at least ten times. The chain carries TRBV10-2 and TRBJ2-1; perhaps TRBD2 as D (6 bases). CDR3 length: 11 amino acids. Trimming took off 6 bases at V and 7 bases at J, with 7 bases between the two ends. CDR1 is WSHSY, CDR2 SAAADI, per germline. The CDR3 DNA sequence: TGCGCCAGCAGGGAGGGGAATGAGCAGTTCTTC. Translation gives CASREGNEQFF.